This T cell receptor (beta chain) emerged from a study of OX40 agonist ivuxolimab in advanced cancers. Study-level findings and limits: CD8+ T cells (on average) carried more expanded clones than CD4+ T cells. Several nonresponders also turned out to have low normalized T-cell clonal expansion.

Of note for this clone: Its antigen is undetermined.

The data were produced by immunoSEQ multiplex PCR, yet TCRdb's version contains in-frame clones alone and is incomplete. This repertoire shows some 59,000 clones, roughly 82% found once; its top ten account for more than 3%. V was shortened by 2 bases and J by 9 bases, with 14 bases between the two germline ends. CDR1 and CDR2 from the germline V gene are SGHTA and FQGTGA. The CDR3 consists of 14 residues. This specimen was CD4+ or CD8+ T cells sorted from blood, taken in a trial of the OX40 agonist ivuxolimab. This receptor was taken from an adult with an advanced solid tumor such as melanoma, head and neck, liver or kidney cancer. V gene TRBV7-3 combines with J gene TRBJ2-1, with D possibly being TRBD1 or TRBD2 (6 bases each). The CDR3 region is CASSLLTGRGEQFF. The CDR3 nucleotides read TGTGCCAGCAGCTTATTAACAGGGCGGGGTGAGCAGTTCTTC.